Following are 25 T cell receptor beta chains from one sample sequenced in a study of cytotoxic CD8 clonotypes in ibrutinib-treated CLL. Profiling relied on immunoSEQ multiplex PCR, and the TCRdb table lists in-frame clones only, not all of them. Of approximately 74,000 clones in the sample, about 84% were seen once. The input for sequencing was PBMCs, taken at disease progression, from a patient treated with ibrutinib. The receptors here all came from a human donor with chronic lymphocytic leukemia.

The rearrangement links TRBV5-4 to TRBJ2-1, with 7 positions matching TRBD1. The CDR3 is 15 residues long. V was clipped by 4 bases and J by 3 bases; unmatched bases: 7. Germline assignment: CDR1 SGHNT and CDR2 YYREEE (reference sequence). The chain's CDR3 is CASSTGQVRYNEQFF. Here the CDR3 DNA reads TGTGCCAGCAGCACCGGACAGGTTCGCTACAATGAGCAGTTCTTC. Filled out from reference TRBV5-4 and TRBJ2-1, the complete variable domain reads ETGVTQSPTHLIKTRGQQVTLRCSSQSGHNTVSWYQQALGQGPQFIFQYYREEENGRGNFPPRFSGLQFPNYSSELNVNALELDDSALYLCASSTGQVRYNEQFFGPGTRLTVL.

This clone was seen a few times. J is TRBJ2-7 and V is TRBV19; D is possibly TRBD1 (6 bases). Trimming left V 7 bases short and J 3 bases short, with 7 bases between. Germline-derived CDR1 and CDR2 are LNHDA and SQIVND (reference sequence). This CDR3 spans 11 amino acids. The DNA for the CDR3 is TGTGCCAGTACAGGGGACTACGAGCAGTACTTC. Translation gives CASTGDYEQYF. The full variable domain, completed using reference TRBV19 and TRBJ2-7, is DGGITQSPKYLFRKEGQNVTLSCEQNLNHDAMYWYRQDPGQGLRLIYYSQIVNDFQKGDIAEGYSVSREKKESFPLTVTSAQKNPTAFYLCASTGDYEQYFGPGTRLTVT.

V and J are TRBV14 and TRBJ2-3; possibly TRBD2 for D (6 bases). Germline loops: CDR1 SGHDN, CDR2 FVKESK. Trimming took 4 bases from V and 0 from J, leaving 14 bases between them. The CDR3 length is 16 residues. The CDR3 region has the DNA TGTGCCAGCAGCCCGCAGGGAGGCACTAGCACAGATACGCAGTATTTT. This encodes CASSPQGGTSTDTQYF.

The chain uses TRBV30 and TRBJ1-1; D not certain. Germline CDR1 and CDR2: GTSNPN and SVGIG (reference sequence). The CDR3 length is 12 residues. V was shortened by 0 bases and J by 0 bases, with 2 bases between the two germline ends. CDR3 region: CAWSVMNTEAFF. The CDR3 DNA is TGTGCCTGGAGTGTAATGAACACTGAAGCTTTCTTT.

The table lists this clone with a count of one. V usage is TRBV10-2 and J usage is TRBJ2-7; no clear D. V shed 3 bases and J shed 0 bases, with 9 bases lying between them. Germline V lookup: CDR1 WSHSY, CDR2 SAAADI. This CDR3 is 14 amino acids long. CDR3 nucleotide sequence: TGCGCCAGCAGTGAAGTAGACGGCTCCTACGAGCAGTACTTC. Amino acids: CASSEVDGSYEQYF.

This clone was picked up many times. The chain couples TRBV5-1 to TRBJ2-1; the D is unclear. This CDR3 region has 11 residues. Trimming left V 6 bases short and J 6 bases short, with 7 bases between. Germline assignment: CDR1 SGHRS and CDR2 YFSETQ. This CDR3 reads CASTEGNEQFF. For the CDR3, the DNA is TGCGCCAGCACAGAAGGCAATGAGCAGTTCTTC.

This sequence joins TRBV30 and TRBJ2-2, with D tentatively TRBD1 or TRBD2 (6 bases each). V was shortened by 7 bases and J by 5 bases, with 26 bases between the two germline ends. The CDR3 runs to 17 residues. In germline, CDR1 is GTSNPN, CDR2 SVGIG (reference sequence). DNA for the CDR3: TGTGCCTCCAATAGGGGGGTTTTTCGTAAGGGGACCGGGGAGCTGTTTTTT. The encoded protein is CASNRGVFRKGTGELFF.

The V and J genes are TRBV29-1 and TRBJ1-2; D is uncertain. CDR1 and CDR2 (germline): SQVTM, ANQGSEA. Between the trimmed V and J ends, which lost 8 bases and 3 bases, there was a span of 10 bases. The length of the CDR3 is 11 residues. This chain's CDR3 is CSPSWDYGYTF. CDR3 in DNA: TGCAGCCCATCGTGGGACTATGGCTACACCTTC.

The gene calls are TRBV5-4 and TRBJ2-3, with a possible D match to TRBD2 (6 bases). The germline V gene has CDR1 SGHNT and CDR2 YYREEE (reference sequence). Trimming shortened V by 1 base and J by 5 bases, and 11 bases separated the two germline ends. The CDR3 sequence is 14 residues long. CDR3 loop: CASSLTLAVDTQYF. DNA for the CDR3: TGTGCCAGCAGCTTGACACTAGCTGTAGATACGCAGTATTTT.

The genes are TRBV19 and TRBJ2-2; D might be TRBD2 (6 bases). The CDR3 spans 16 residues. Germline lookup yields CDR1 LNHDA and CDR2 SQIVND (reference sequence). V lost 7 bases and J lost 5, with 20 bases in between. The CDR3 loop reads CASTRPAGSNTGELFF. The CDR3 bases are TGTGCCAGTACCCGCCCTGCGGGGAGTAATACCGGGGAGCTGTTTTTT.

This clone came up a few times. The CDR3 DNA is TGCAGCGTTGGGGGGAGCAGCTATGGCTACACCTTC. The encoded protein is CSVGGSSYGYTF. This chain links TRBV29-1 with TRBJ1-2; D possibly corresponds to TRBD1 (5 bases). Trimming took off 4 bases at V and 4 bases at J, with 10 bases between the two ends. CDR3 size: 12 residues. The germline CDR1 and CDR2 sequences are SQVTM and ANQGSEA.

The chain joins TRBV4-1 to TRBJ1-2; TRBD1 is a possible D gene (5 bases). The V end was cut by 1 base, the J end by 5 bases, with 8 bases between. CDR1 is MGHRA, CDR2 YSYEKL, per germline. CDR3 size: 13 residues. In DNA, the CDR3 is TGCGCCAGCAGCCAAGCCAGGGATTATGGCTACACCTTC. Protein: CASSQARDYGYTF.

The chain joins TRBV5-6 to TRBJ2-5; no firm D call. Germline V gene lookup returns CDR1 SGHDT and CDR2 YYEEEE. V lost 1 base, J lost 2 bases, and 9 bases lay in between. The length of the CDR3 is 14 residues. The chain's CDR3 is CASSLNPLQETQYF. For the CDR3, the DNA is TGTGCCAGCAGCTTGAATCCCCTTCAAGAGACCCAGTACTTC.

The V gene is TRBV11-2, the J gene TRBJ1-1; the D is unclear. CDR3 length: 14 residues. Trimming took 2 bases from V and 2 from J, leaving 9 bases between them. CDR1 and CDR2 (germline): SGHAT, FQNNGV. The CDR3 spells CASSLPRTNTEAFF. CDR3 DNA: TGTGCCAGCAGCTTACCCCGGACCAACACTGAAGCTTTCTTT.

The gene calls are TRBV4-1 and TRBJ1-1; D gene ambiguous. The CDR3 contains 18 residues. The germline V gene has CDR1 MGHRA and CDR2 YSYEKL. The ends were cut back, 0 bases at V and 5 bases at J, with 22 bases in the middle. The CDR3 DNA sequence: TGCGCCAGCAGCCAAGATTGGAGGATGGCCCCTTCGGGAACTGAAGCTTTCTTT. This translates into CASSQDWRMAPSGTEAFF.

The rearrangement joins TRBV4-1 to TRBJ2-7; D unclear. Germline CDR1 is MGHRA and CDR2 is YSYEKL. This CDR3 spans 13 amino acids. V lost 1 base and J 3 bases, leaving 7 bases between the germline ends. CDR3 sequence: CASSQGGSYEQYF. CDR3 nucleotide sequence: TGCGCCAGCAGCCAAGGTGGCAGCTACGAGCAGTACTTC.

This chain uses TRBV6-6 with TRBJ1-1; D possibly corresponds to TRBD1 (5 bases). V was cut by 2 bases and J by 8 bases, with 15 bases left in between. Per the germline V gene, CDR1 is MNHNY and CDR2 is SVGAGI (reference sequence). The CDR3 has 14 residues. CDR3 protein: CASSYINPGQEAFF. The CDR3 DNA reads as TGTGCCAGCAGTTACATCAATCCAGGGCAGGAAGCTTTCTTT.

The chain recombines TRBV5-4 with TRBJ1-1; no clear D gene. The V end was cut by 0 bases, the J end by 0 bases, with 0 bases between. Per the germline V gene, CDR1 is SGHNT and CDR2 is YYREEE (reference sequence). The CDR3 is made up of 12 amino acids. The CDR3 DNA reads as TGTGCCAGCAGCTTGGTGAACACTGAAGCTTTCTTT. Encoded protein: CASSLVNTEAFF.

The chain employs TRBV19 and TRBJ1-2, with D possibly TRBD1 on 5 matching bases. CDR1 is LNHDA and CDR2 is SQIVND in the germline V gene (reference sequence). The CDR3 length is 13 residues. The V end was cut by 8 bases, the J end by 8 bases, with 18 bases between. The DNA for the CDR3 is TGTGCCAGTGTCGGGGGGACTCTTGCGGGCTACACCTTC. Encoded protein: CASVGGTLAGYTF.

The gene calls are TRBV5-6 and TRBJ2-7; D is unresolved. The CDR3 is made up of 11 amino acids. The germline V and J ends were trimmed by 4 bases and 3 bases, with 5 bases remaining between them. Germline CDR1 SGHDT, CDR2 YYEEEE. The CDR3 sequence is CASSQNYEQYF. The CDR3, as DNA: TGTGCCAGCAGCCAAAACTACGAGCAGTACTTC.

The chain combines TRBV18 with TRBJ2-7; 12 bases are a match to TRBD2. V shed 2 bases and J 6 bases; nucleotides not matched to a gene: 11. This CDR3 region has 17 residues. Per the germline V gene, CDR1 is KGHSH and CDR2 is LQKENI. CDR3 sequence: CASSPSSGGAGAVEQYF. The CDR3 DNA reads TGTGCCAGCTCACCATCTAGCGGGGGGGCTGGGGCCGTCGAGCAGTACTTC.

The CDR3 sequence: CAWGSVAEKYF. The DNA for the CDR3 is TGTGCCTGGGGGTCGGTGGCAGAAAAGTACTTC. The chain joins TRBV30 to TRBJ2-7, with D uncertain. Germline V gives CDR1 GTSNPN, CDR2 SVGIG (reference sequence). Trimming shortened V by 5 bases and J by 11 bases, and 16 bases separated the two germline ends. The CDR3 has 11 amino acids.

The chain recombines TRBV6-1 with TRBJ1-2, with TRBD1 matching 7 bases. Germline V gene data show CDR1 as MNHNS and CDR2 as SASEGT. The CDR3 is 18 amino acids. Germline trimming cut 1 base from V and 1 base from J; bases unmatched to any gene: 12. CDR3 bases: TGTGCCAGCAGTGAAGAGGGGTATTGGGGACAGAATAACTATGGCTACACCTTC. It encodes CASSEEGYWGQNNYGYTF.

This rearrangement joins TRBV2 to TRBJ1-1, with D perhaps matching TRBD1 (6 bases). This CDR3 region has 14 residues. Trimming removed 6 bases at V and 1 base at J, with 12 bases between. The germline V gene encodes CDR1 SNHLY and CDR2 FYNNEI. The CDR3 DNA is TGTGCCAGCAGCGCACAAGGGGGGAACACTGAAGCTTTCTTT. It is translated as CASSAQGGNTEAFF.

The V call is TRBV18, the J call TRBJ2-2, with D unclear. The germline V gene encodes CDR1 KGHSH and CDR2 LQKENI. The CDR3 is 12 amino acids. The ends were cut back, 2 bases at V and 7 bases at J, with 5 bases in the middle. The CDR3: CASSPWVGELFF. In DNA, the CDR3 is TGTGCCAGCTCACCATGGGTCGGGGAGCTGTTTTTT.